Below, 23 T cell receptor beta chains from the same sample are listed, as sequenced in a study of T cell responses to AZD1222 COVID-19 vaccine. The method was immunoSEQ multiplex PCR; TCRdb's version includes in-frame clones alone and lacks a portion of them. The top ten hold approximately 8.1% of the sample, which has more than 100,000 clones, around 86% seen once. Sequenced here: peripheral blood, sampled on day 0 of AZD1222 vaccination. All receptors come from an adult in good health.

The CDR3 is CASSLFGGGYTEAFF. CDR3 nucleotides: TGTGCCAGCAGCCTATTCGGGGGGGGCTACACTGAAGCTTTCTTT. The rearrangement uses TRBV7-6 and TRBJ1-1; D is perhaps TRBD1 (6 bases). Germline CDR1 SGHVS, CDR2 FNYEAQ. The CDR3 sequence is 15 residues long. V lost 5 bases, J lost 3 bases, and 16 bases lay in between. The full variable domain, its missing parts supplied by reference TRBV7-6 and TRBJ1-1, is GAGVSQSPRYKVTKRGQDVALRCDPISGHVSLYWYRQALGQGPEFLTYFNYEAQQDKSGLPNDRFSAERPEGSISTLTIQRTEQRDSAMYRCASSLFGGGYTEAFFGQGTRLTVV.

The chain carries TRBV12-5 and TRBJ1-5, with D unclear. The germline gives CDR1 LGHNT, CDR2 FRNRAP. V lost 2 bases and J lost 4, with 6 bases in between. The CDR3 is 13 amino acids. The CDR3 region has the DNA TGTGCTAGTGGTTTGTCTGAGAATCAGCCCCAGCATTTT. It is translated as CASGLSENQPQHF. Supplemented by reference TRBV12-5 and TRBJ1-5, the full variable domain reads DARVTQTPRHKVTEMGQEVTMRCQPILGHNTVFWYRQTMMQGLELLAYFRNRAPLDDSGMPKDRFSAEMPDATLATLKIQPSEPRDSAVYFCASGLSENQPQHFGDGTRLSIL.

The J gene is TRBJ2-3, the V gene TRBV7-3; D possibly corresponds to TRBD2 (6 bases). The CDR3 covers 14 residues. Trimming cost V 8 bases and J 0 bases, with 12 bases left between them. The germline V gene encodes CDR1 SGHTA and CDR2 FQGTGA. This CDR3 reads CASAVGGSTDTQYF. CDR3 coding DNA: TGTGCCAGCGCCGTTGGGGGGAGCACAGATACGCAGTATTTT.

The chain couples TRBV28 to TRBJ2-7, with TRBD1 matching over 10 bases. Trimming at V came to 6 bases and at J to 3 bases, leaving 8 bases not matched to a gene. CDR3 length: 15 residues. Germline CDR1 and CDR2: MDHEN and SYDVKM. The CDR3 region has the DNA TGTGCCAGCAGCCCTGGGACAGGGGTGGTCTACGAGCAGTACTTC. Encoded protein: CASSPGTGVVYEQYF.

This clone has only a few counts. The chain recombines TRBV27 with TRBJ2-5; D possibly corresponds to TRBD1 (5 bases). V shed 0 bases and J shed 5 bases, with 16 bases lying between them. From germline, CDR1 is MNHEY and CDR2 SMNVEV (reference sequence). The CDR3 has 16 residues. CDR3 protein: CASSLSEIGAGETQYF. In DNA form, the CDR3 reads TGTGCCAGCAGTTTATCGGAAATAGGGGCCGGGGAGACCCAGTACTTC.

This chain connects TRBV6-5 to TRBJ2-7, with 9 bases identical to TRBD1. This CDR3 region has 13 residues. Germline V gives CDR1 MNHEY, CDR2 SVGAGI. The trim removed 5 bases at V and 10 bases at J, leaving 9 bases unmatched. CDR3 region: CASSRRDRVPQYF. Here the CDR3 DNA reads TGTGCCAGCAGTCGCCGGGACAGGGTTCCTCAGTACTTC.

The rearrangement links TRBV6-5 to TRBJ2-7; D ambiguous. Germline lookup yields CDR1 MNHEY and CDR2 SVGAGI. This CDR3 contains 14 residues. V lost 0 bases and J lost 4, with 10 bases in between. The CDR3 DNA is TGTGCCAGCAGTTACTCGCCCGATCCTTACGAGCAGTACTTC. As protein: CASSYSPDPYEQYF.

The chain has TRBV27 and TRBJ1-1; D remains ambiguous. The V gene lost 6 bases and the J gene lost 0 bases, with 8 bases spanning the gap. This CDR3 is built from 13 residues. Per the germline V gene, CDR1 is MNHEY and CDR2 is SMNVEV (reference sequence). CDR3 in amino acids: CASRHNLNTEAFF. CDR3 in DNA: TGTGCCAGCAGACACAATTTGAACACTGAAGCTTTCTTT.

This chain connects TRBV28 to TRBJ1-6; D perhaps matches TRBD1 (6 bases). This CDR3 has 17 residues. The germline V gene has CDR1 MDHEN and CDR2 SYDVKM. V dropped 4 bases and J dropped 4 bases, with 17 bases sitting between them. The CDR3 sequence: CASSSPAGTNYNSPLHF. CDR3 bases: TGTGCCAGCAGTTCCCCTGCAGGGACAAATTATAATTCACCCCTCCACTTT.

Notes on this clone: This sample includes further DNA sequences coding for the same CDR3. The chain employs TRBV7-9 and TRBJ2-7, with TRBD2 as a possible D gene (7 bases). The ends were cut back, 5 bases at V and 0 bases at J, with 17 bases in the middle. Germline V lookup: CDR1 SEHNR, CDR2 FQNEAQ (reference sequence). The CDR3 length is 16 residues. CDR3 nucleotide sequence: TGTGCCAGCAGCCGATGGCGGGGGCCCAGCTCCTACGAGCAGTACTTC. Translating gives CASSRWRGPSSYEQYF.

V gene TRBV28 combines with J gene TRBJ1-2; D is uncertain. The CDR3 extends over 13 amino acids. The ends were cut back, 6 bases at V and 5 bases at J, with 13 bases in the middle. Germline V gene lookup returns CDR1 MDHEN and CDR2 SYDVKM. CDR3 in amino acids: CASRTPVGYGYTF. The CDR3 bases are TGTGCCAGCAGGACACCAGTGGGTTATGGCTACACCTTC.

The rearrangement uses TRBV10-1 and TRBJ1-1; D is unclear. This CDR3 spans 13 amino acids. Per the germline V gene, CDR1 is WNHNN and CDR2 is SYGVQD (reference sequence). V was cut by 0 bases and J by 10 bases, with 12 bases left in between. In DNA, the CDR3 is TGCGCCAGCAGTGAGTCGGGATCACTCCGAGCTTTCTTT. It codes for CASSESGSLRAFF.

This chain uses TRBV6-5 with TRBJ1-2, with D unclear. Germline CDR1 is MNHEY and CDR2 is SVGAGI. V dropped 5 bases and J dropped 7 bases, with 14 bases sitting between them. The CDR3 contains 13 residues. As DNA, the CDR3 is TGTGCCAGCAGTAGCCACTACCCGGCTGGCTACACCTTC. This codes for CASSSHYPAGYTF.

The chain joins TRBV12-3 or TRBV12-4 to TRBJ1-1; no reliable D call. Deletions cut 1 base from V and 8 bases from J, with 8 bases between. The CDR3 contains 12 residues. The CDR3 loop is CASSLDPREAFF. In nucleotides, the CDR3 is TGTGCCAGCAGTTTAGATCCCAGGGAAGCTTTCTTT.

V and J are TRBV6-4 and TRBJ2-6; the D is unclear. The V end was cut by 6 bases, the J end by 1 base, with 4 bases between. The CDR3 contains 13 residues. Germline V gene lookup returns CDR1 MRHNA and CDR2 SNTAGT. The CDR3 here is CASRESGANVLTF. CDR3 sequence (DNA): TGTGCCAGCAGAGAATCTGGGGCCAACGTCCTGACTTTC.

The chain employs TRBV6-5 and TRBJ1-3; a weak D match, TRBD1 (6 bases). There are 15 residues in the CDR3. Germline V lookup: CDR1 MNHEY, CDR2 SVGAGI. The ends were cut back, 8 bases at V and 4 bases at J, with 18 bases in the middle. CDR3 amino acids: CASSRGPVGGNTIYF. For the CDR3, the DNA is TGTGCCAGCTCCCGGGGGCCAGTTGGAGGAAACACCATATATTTT.

This sequence joins TRBV18 and TRBJ2-7, with 7 bases lining up with TRBD1. This CDR3 has 14 amino acids. J lost 1 base, V lost 3 bases, and 3 bases had no gene match. Germline V gene sequence: CDR1 KGHSH, CDR2 LQKENI. In DNA, the CDR3 is TGTGCCAGCTCACCGGACAGGACATCCTACGAGCAGTACTTC. Its protein product is CASSPDRTSYEQYF.

The chain uses TRBV27 and TRBJ2-7; D is undetermined. Trimming removed 7 bases at V and 6 bases at J, with 19 bases between. CDR1 is MNHEY and CDR2 is SMNVEV in the germline V gene (reference sequence). CDR3 length: 14 amino acids. The CDR3 loop reads CASKSIGPSPEQYF. In DNA form, the CDR3 reads TGTGCCAGCAAATCGATTGGACCCTCTCCCGAGCAGTACTTC.

The chain carries TRBV30 and TRBJ2-2; tentatively, D is TRBD2 (6 bases). CDR1 is GTSNPN, CDR2 SVGIG, per germline (reference sequence). The CDR3 spans 15 residues. V lost 6 bases to trimming and J lost 0 bases, with 14 bases between them. CDR3 in DNA: TGTGCCTGCGGAAGGGAGGCAACGAACACCGGGGAGCTGTTTTTT. It is translated as CACGREATNTGELFF.

The chain carries TRBV5-5 and TRBJ2-7; D is ambiguous. Germline CDR1 is SGHKS and CDR2 is YYEKEE (reference sequence). This CDR3 spans 15 amino acids. Between the trimmed V and J ends, which lost 2 bases and 1 base, there was a span of 13 bases. This CDR3 reads CASSLSVAVSYEQYF. The CDR3 DNA sequence: TGTGCCAGCAGCTTATCAGTGGCGGTGTCCTACGAGCAGTACTTC.

This rearrangement joins TRBV5-5 to TRBJ2-1; TRBD2 agrees at 10 bases. This CDR3 comprises 15 residues. After removal of 3 bases from V and 4 bases from J, the junction contained 4 bases not matched to a gene. CDR1 and CDR2 from the germline V gene are SGHKS and YYEKEE (reference sequence). The CDR3 DNA reads as TGTGCCAGCAGCTCAGGGACTAGCGTGTACAATGAGCAGTTCTTC. Protein product: CASSSGTSVYNEQFF.

This chain uses TRBV4-3 with TRBJ2-7; no firm D call. Germline CDR1 is LGHNA and CDR2 is YSLEER. The V end lost 1 base, the J end lost 3 bases, and 10 bases lay between the germline ends. This CDR3 is 14 amino acids long. Here the CDR3 DNA reads TGCGCCAGCAGCCAAGGGGAAGGCCGCTACGAGCAGTACTTC. This gives the protein CASSQGEGRYEQYF.

This chain joins TRBV3-1 (or the pseudogene TRBV3-2) and TRBJ2-1; TRBD1 matches 10 bases. V was clipped by 3 bases and J by 4 bases; unmatched bases: 3. Germline CDR1 LGHDT, CDR2 YNNKEL (reference sequence). CDR3 size: 15 residues. The CDR3 spells CASSQTGGAYNEQFF. The CDR3 nucleotides are TGTGCCAGCAGCCAGACAGGGGGCGCGTACAATGAGCAGTTCTTC.